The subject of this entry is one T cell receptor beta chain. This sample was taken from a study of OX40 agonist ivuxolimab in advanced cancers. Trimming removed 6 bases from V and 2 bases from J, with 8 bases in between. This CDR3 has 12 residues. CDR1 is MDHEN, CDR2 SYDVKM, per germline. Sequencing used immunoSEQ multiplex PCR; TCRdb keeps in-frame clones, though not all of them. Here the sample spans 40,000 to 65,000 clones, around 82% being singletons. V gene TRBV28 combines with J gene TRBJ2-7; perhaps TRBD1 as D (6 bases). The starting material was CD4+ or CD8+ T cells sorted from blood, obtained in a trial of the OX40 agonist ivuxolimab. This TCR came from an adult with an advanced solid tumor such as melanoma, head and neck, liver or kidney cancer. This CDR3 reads CASRTGPYEQYF. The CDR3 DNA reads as TGTGCCAGCAGGACAGGACCCTACGAGCAGTACTTC. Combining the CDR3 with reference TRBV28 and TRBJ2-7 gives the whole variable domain DVKVTQSSRYLVKRTGEKVFLECVQDMDHENMFWYRQDPGLGLRLIYFSYDVKMKEKGDIPEGYSVSREKKERFSLILESASTNQTSMYLCASRTGPYEQYFGPGTRLTVT.